Listed below are T cell receptor beta chains from one sample, sequenced in a study of T cells in Graves' hyperthyroidism and ophthalmopathy. MiXCR was run by TCRdb on the multiplex PCR reads, yielding one entry per CDR3 protein. The sample lists roughly 570,000 distinct CDR3 sequences, around 42% occurring once. Specimen: peripheral blood or thyroid tissue (not recorded which). These receptors were obtained from a young woman with Graves' hyperthyroidism. CDR3s include the opening cysteine and the closing phenylalanine or tryptophan. Fields, in order: clone size, V gene, J gene, D gene, CDR3 DNA, CDR3 protein. The D gene is left open where the match is weak. The listing skips clone size in some rows; elsewhere it reads once, few, many or a size class.

>-|TRBV12-3/TRBV12-4|TRBJ2-1|-
TGTGCCAGCAGTTTCAACAGGGTGGTAGAGAATGAGCAGTTCTTC
CASSFNRVVENEQFF
>-|TRBV7-3|TRBJ2-7|-
TGTGCCAATGGAGGGCAGGGAGGTAGCGAGCAGTACTTC
CANGGQGGSEQYF
>many|TRBV6-2/TRBV6-3|TRBJ1-2|-
TGTGCCAGCAGCCACGGGGCGGACTATGGCTACACCTTC
CASSHGADYGYTF
>-|TRBV7-8|TRBJ1-6|TRBD1
TGTGCTAGGCAAGGGACAGGGAAGTCACCCCTCCACTTT
CARQGTGKSPLHF
>-|TRBV6-5|TRBJ1-4|-
TGTGCCAGCAGTTACGGGAGGGGTGAAGAACTGTTTTTT
CASSYGRGEELFF
>few|TRBV20-1|TRBJ2-3|-
TGCAGTGCGGAGACCCGGCATACGCAGTATTTT
CSAETRHTQYF
>many|TRBV29-1|TRBJ2-2|TRBD2
TGCAGCGTTGAAACTAGCGGGCGAACCGGGGAGCTGTTTTTT
CSVETSGRTGELFF
>few|TRBV13|TRBJ1-5|-
TGTGCCAGCACTCGCGGGAATCAGCCCCAGCATTTT
CASTRGNQPQHF
>many|TRBV10-3|TRBJ1-1|-
TGTGCCATCAGGGAAGGGGAGACGGACACTGAAGCTTTCTTT
CAIREGETDTEAFF
>many|TRBV18|TRBJ1-1|-
TGTGCCAGCTCCGACAGACCGTTACTGGACACTGAAGCTTTCTTT
CASSDRPLLDTEAFF
>-|TRBV7-9|TRBJ2-7|-
TGTGCCAGCAGTTCCCGACAGGCGGGAGAGCAGTACTTC
CASSSRQAGEQYF
>many|TRBV29-1|TRBJ1-2|-
TGCAGCGTTAACAGGGACGGCTTCGGCTACACCTTC
CSVNRDGFGYTF
>-|TRBV10-3|TRBJ2-7|-
TGTGCCATCAGTGAGTCGGGGTTTGAGCAGTACTTC
CAISESGFEQYF
>few|TRBV11-3|TRBJ2-7|-
TGTGCCAGCAGCTTAGAGGGCGCGGGATTACCCTACGAGCAGTACTTC
CASSLEGAGLPYEQYF
>-|TRBV6-4|TRBJ1-5|-
TGTGCCAGCAGACCCGGACGGGTCAATCAGCCCCAGCATTTT
CASRPGRVNQPQHF
>many|TRBV19|TRBJ1-4|-
TGTGCCAGTCAGGGCAGGGGAGCAACTAATGAAAAACTGTTTTTT
CASQGRGATNEKLFF